The 21 T cell receptor beta chains presented below share a single source sample, sequenced in a study of T cells after yellow fever vaccination. TCRdb reprocessed the 5' RACE reads via MiXCR and lists one record per CDR3 protein. The sample shows 500,000 to 650,000 distinct CDR3 sequences, roughly a sixth of them seen only once. Sequenced material: PBMCs, taken 4 to 5 days after the first yellow fever vaccination. These receptors were taken from a young man who received the YFV17D yellow fever vaccine.

This clonotype was recorded a few times. The CDR3 sequence: CASSITLAGGRGQFF. The CDR3 DNA is TGTGCCAGCAGCATTACCCTAGCGGGGGGGCGGGGGCAGTTCTTC. J is TRBJ2-1 and V is TRBV5-4; the match to TRBD2 covers 12 bases. The CDR3 is 15 residues long. After removal of 4 bases from V and 12 bases from J, the junction contained 11 bases not matched to a gene. Germline CDR1 reads SGHNT; CDR2 reads YYREEE (reference sequence).

This clonotype has a handful of counts. V and J are TRBV7-2 and TRBJ2-7; TRBD1 matches at 11 bases. The CDR3 is made up of 15 amino acids. Germline CDR1 SGHTA, CDR2 FQGNSA. This CDR3 is CASSLVGTGGFEQYV. The CDR3 DNA is TGTGCCAGCAGCTTAGTGGGGACAGGGGGTTTCGAGCAATACGTC.

J is TRBJ1-1 and V is TRBV4-1; D is perhaps TRBD1 (5 bases). Germline V gene data show CDR1 as MGHRA and CDR2 as YSYEKL. CDR3 length: 15 amino acids. V lost 0 bases and J 6 bases, leaving 14 bases between the germline ends. CDR3 coding DNA: TGCGCCAGCAGCCAAGAAGGGGCAGGGCGCGCTGAAGCTTTCTTT. Translation gives CASSQEGAGRAEAFF.

A few counts support this clonotype. The gene calls are TRBV28 and TRBJ1-2; 11 bases match TRBD1. Germline loops: CDR1 MDHEN, CDR2 SYDVKM. V was pared by 5 bases and J by 4 bases, with 6 bases of the junction left unmatched. The CDR3 totals 15 residues. CDR3: CASSNGQGAGYGYTF. DNA of the CDR3: TGTGCCAGCAGTAACGGACAGGGGGCTGGCTATGGCTACACCTTC.

This clonotype was detected a few times. This chain connects TRBV6-5 to TRBJ2-7; 10 bases are shared with TRBD1. The germline V gene has CDR1 MNHEY and CDR2 SVGAGI. With V trimmed by 2 bases and J by 7 bases, 11 bases remained unmatched. This CDR3 comprises 16 residues. CDR3 nucleotides: TGTGCCAGCAGTTACCACCCGATTCGGACAGGGGGGGAGCAGTACTTC. Its translation is CASSYHPIRTGGEQYF.

The chain is built from TRBV11-2 and TRBJ2-6; possible D gene TRBD2, 6 bases. There are 17 residues in the CDR3. From germline, CDR1 is SGHAT and CDR2 FQNNGV. V lost 5 bases, J lost 0 bases, and 14 bases lay in between. Here the CDR3 DNA reads TGTGCCAGCAGCCTGGTAGCGGCCAGCTCTGGGGCCAACGTCCTGACTTTC. Protein product: CASSLVAASSGANVLTF.

The V and J genes are TRBV6-2 or TRBV6-3 and TRBJ2-5; unclear D gene. Trimming cost V 5 bases and J 2 bases, with 21 bases left between them. The CDR3 is 17 residues long. Germline V gene lookup returns CDR1 MNHEY and CDR2 SVGEGT. The CDR3 bases are TGTGCCAGCAGTCGTAGGTCGCGACAATTGTTTCAAGAGACCCAGTACTTC. It translates to CASSRRSRQLFQETQYF.

V is TRBV4-3 and J is TRBJ1-1; possible D gene TRBD1, 6 bases. The V end lost 4 bases, the J end lost 4 bases, and 16 bases lay between the germline ends. CDR1 LGHNA and CDR2 YSLEER come from the germline V gene. The CDR3 has 15 residues. The CDR3 region has the DNA TGCGCCAGCAGCCTCCCTGGGGGCAGGGTCACTGAAGCTTTCTTT. Amino acids: CASSLPGGRVTEAFF.

This clonotype was seen repeatedly, ten times or more. This chain links TRBV4-2 with TRBJ2-1; TRBD2 matches 13 bases. Unmatched junction bases numbered 6, after V lost 5 bases and J lost 2 bases. The CDR3 consists of 17 residues. The germline V gene has CDR1 LGHNA and CDR2 YNFKEQ. CDR3 in DNA: TGTGCCAGCAGCTTAGGACTAGCGGGGGCTCCCTACAATGAGCAGTTCTTC. It encodes CASSLGLAGAPYNEQFF.

This clonotype was picked up a small number of times. In nucleotides, the CDR3 is TGTGCCAGCAGCTTTACCCTCATGAACACTGAAGCTTTCTTT. Amino acid sequence: CASSFTLMNTEAFF. The chain combines TRBV5-4 with TRBJ1-1; no clear D gene. CDR1 is SGHNT and CDR2 is YYREEE in the germline V gene (reference sequence). Trimming shortened V by 2 bases and J by 0 bases, and 8 bases separated the two germline ends. The CDR3 is 14 amino acids.

This clonotype has only a few counts. This sequence joins TRBV5-1 and TRBJ2-3; possible D gene TRBD1, 6 bases. Germline lookup yields CDR1 SGHRS and CDR2 YFSETQ. The CDR3 contains 15 residues. The V end lost 2 bases, the J end lost 4 bases, and 14 bases lay between the germline ends. This chain's CDR3 is CASSLLQGRPDTQYF. CDR3 DNA sequence: TGCGCCAGCAGCTTATTACAGGGTAGGCCAGATACGCAGTATTTT. The full variable domain, in which reference TRBV5-1 and TRBJ2-3 provide the parts outside the CDR3, is KAGVTQTPRYLIKTRGQQVTLSCSPISGHRSVSWYQQTPGQGLQFLFEYFSETQRNKGNFPGRFSGRQFSNSRSEMNVSTLELGDSALYLCASSLLQGRPDTQYFGPGTRLTVL.

This clonotype appeared a few times. The DNA for the CDR3 is TGTGCCAGCAGCTTAGGACAGGGTTTTAGCTACACCTTC. Translated, it gives CASSLGQGFSYTF. The chain joins TRBV7-6 to TRBJ1-2; 7 bases are shared with TRBD1. With 1 base clipped from V and 9 bases from J, the junction kept 5 bases outside the gene matches. The CDR3 contains 13 residues. CDR1 and CDR2 (germline): SGHVS, FNYEAQ.

The J gene is TRBJ1-5, the V gene TRBV6-1, with a weak D call TRBD1 (6 bases). Trimming took 8 bases from V and 1 from J, leaving 12 bases between them. CDR3 length: 14 residues. The germline V gene has CDR1 MNHNS and CDR2 SASEGT. In DNA form, the CDR3 reads TGTGCCAGCGGACAGCGCTTGAGCAATCAGCCCCAGCATTTT. It yields the protein CASGQRLSNQPQHF.

This clonotype was seen only a few times. V gene TRBV5-8 combines with J gene TRBJ1-2; D is ambiguous. This CDR3 has 13 amino acids. Germline V gene lookup returns CDR1 SGHTS and CDR2 YDEGEE. V lost 4 bases, J lost 7 bases, and 14 bases lay in between. The CDR3 DNA is TGTGCCAGCAGCCCGGTAAATAAGGCTGGCTACACCTTC. Encoded protein: CASSPVNKAGYTF.

This clonotype was observed a few times. CDR3 sequence reads: CASSQGGGNPNYGYTF. The CDR3 nucleotides read TGCGCCAGCAGCCAAGGGGGGGGGAATCCTAACTATGGCTACACCTTC. The chain has TRBV4-3 and TRBJ1-2, with D perhaps TRBD1 (5 bases). The CDR3 is 16 amino acids. With 1 base removed from V and 0 bases from J, the gap between germline ends came to 12 bases. Germline CDR1 reads LGHNA; CDR2 reads YSLEER.

This sequence joins TRBV5-5 and TRBJ2-7, with D perhaps TRBD2 (6 bases). The CDR3 loop spans 12 amino acids. Trimming took 3 bases from V and 7 from J, leaving 11 bases between them. Germline V gives CDR1 SGHKS, CDR2 YYEKEE (reference sequence). CDR3 region: CASSWGGREQYF. CDR3 bases: TGTGCCAGCAGCTGGGGAGGAAGGGAGCAGTACTTC.

The chain uses TRBV11-2 and TRBJ1-4; D possibly corresponds to TRBD1 (5 bases). The CDR3 is 13 amino acids. Trimming stripped 10 bases from V and 7 bases from J, with 16 bases between. Germline CDR1 reads SGHAT; CDR2 reads FQNNGV. CDR3 nucleotides: TGTGCCACCGCGTGGGGGGGAGGTGAAAAACTGTTTTTT. Translation: CATAWGGGEKLFF.

This clonotype has more than one count but fewer than ten. The rearrangement links TRBV12-3 or TRBV12-4 to TRBJ2-5, with D perhaps TRBD1 or TRBD2 (6 bases each). This CDR3 is built from 13 residues. V was shortened by 6 bases and J by 6 bases, with 14 bases between the two germline ends. For the CDR3, the DNA is TGTGCCAGCAGGTTGGGGGGCTGGAAGACCCAGTACTTC. Translation gives CASRLGGWKTQYF.

This chain links TRBV5-1 with TRBJ2-5; 7 bases fit TRBD1. CDR3 size: 14 residues. The germline V gene has CDR1 SGHRS and CDR2 YFSETQ. Losses at the gene ends were 3 bases for V and 3 bases for J; bases not matched to a gene: 5. In DNA, the CDR3 is TGCGCCAGCAGCTGGGGCGACAGGGAAGAGACCCAGTACTTC. Its protein product is CASSWGDREETQYF.

This clonotype was detected only a few times. This rearrangement joins TRBV5-1 to TRBJ2-2; no firm D call. This CDR3 is built from 12 residues. The germline gives CDR1 SGHRS, CDR2 YFSETQ. Trimming took off 1 base at V and 6 bases at J, with 4 bases between the two ends. The CDR3: CASSLFAGELFF. CDR3 nucleotide sequence: TGCGCCAGCAGCTTGTTCGCCGGGGAGCTGTTTTTT.

This clonotype was seen more than once but under ten times. This rearrangement joins TRBV4-3 to TRBJ1-1; D is perhaps TRBD1 (5 bases). The CDR3 extends over 17 amino acids. Looked up from germline, CDR1 is LGHNA and CDR2 is YSLEER. V lost 0 bases, J lost 4 bases, and 18 bases lay in between. The DNA for the CDR3 is TGCGCCAGCAGCCAAGAACGAGAGGCCGCAGGGAGCACTGAAGCTTTCTTT. It is translated as CASSQEREAAGSTEAFF.